Listed below are T cell receptor beta chains from one sample, sequenced in a study of a mutant IDH1 vaccine in newly diagnosed glioma. TCRdb keeps only in-frame clones here, not all; method: immunoSEQ multiplex PCR. The sample yields roughly 32,000 clones, around 80% seen once. The antigens these receptors bind are not known. The source material was PBMCs, sampled from a glioma patient whose treatment included an IDH1 peptide vaccine. Source of these receptors: a woman in her late teens or twenties with glioma. CDR3s include the opening cysteine and the closing phenylalanine or tryptophan. Fields, in order: V gene, D gene, J gene, CDR3 protein. The D gene is left open where the match is weak.

V: TRBV19; D: -; J: TRBJ2-7; CDR3: CASSSSTNYEQYF
V: TRBV19; D: -; J: TRBJ1-4; CDR3: CASSTDESRGKLFF
V: TRBV6-4; D: -; J: TRBJ1-1; CDR3: CASSEQGGTEAFF
V: TRBV18; D: -; J: TRBJ1-3; CDR3: CASSQEGTSGNTIYF
V: TRBV27; D: TRBD1; J: TRBJ1-5; CDR3: CASSLYGQEQNQPQHF
V: TRBV5-1; D: -; J: TRBJ1-4; CDR3: CASSLLQGNEKLFF
V: TRBV27; D: -; J: TRBJ2-7; CDR3: CASSPRGLRWSYEQYF
V: TRBV2; D: -; J: TRBJ1-6; CDR3: CASSDGGTQPSSPLHF
V: TRBV2; D: -; J: TRBJ1-1; CDR3: CASSVDVGTEAFF
V: TRBV7-9; D: TRBD2; J: TRBJ2-3; CDR3: CASSQPGGATSTDTQYF
V: TRBV27; D: TRBD1; J: TRBJ1-2; CDR3: CASSLHTRGEDDDYGYTF
V: TRBV2; D: TRBD1; J: TRBJ1-1; CDR3: CASSEQGGTEAFF
V: TRBV18; D: -; J: TRBJ2-3; CDR3: CASSPPGTDTQYF
V: TRBV7-9; D: TRBD1; J: TRBJ1-4; CDR3: CASSRQGTTGKLFF
V: TRBV7-2; D: TRBD2; J: TRBJ2-3; CDR3: CASSLAGTSGIGADTQYF
V: TRBV27; D: -; J: TRBJ2-7; CDR3: CASSLVGSAYEQYF
V: TRBV7-2; D: -; J: TRBJ2-7; CDR3: CASSPSGGSYEQYF
V: TRBV5-1; D: TRBD2; J: TRBJ2-3; CDR3: CASSLDGTSGRAADTQYF
V: TRBV19; D: TRBD1; J: TRBJ2-1; CDR3: CASFGTGGINEQFF
V: TRBV19; D: TRBD2; J: TRBJ2-3; CDR3: CASSPSGGTDTQYF
V: TRBV12-5; D: TRBD1; J: TRBJ1-1; CDR3: CASGIGTAGNTEAFF
V: TRBV7-2; D: -; J: TRBJ1-2; CDR3: CASSLSGTSTGGYTF
V: TRBV6-6; D: -; J: TRBJ2-2; CDR3: CASSETEGIGELFF
V: TRBV19; D: TRBD2; J: TRBJ2-7; CDR3: CASSSGLAGSSIF
V: TRBV6-5; D: TRBD1; J: TRBJ2-4; CDR3: CASSSGQGTIQYF
V: TRBV13; D: -; J: TRBJ2-7; CDR3: CASSRRGGYEQYF
V: TRBV6-6; D: TRBD1; J: TRBJ2-7; CDR3: CASSWDSSYEQYF
V: TRBV27; D: TRBD1; J: TRBJ1-5; CDR3: CASSYRGGGNQPQHF
V: TRBV27; D: -; J: TRBJ2-7; CDR3: CASSSRVSEQYF
V: TRBV29-1; D: TRBD1; J: TRBJ2-4; CDR3: CSATGGNIQYF
V: TRBV7-9; D: TRBD1; J: TRBJ1-1; CDR3: CASSSLRQGRTEAFF
V: TRBV5-5; D: -; J: TRBJ1-2; CDR3: CASSLVADSSDGYTF
V: TRBV2; D: -; J: TRBJ2-5; CDR3: CASGGEREETQYF
V: TRBV6-6; D: -; J: TRBJ1-1; CDR3: CASRIAGGKNTEAFF
V: TRBV9; D: TRBD1; J: TRBJ2-7; CDR3: CASSEGQGVYEQYF